Sequencing of this T cell receptor beta chain was carried out in a study of T cells in Graves' hyperthyroidism and ophthalmopathy. Points from the study as a whole: Progression to ophthalmopathy was predicted a median of roughly 6.8 months early.

There were TCR beta CDR3 regions amplified from RNA transcripts. RT-PCR in the first round (using the HTBI primer set) targeted the TCR CDR3. One entry per CDR3 protein, called by TCRdb with MiXCR from the multiplex PCR reads. The sample holds around 600,000 distinct CDR3 sequences, approximately 15% seen once. This clonotype was observed at least ten times. The antigen remains undetermined. Per the germline V gene, CDR1 is LGHDT and CDR2 is YNNKEL (reference sequence). V trimming: 4 bases; J trimming: 8 bases; junction bases outside the gene matches: 4. The CDR3 loop spans 13 amino acids. Used for diagnoses were clinical symptoms, serum thyroxine and TRAb, thyroid ultrasound and orbital computed tomography.

This chain uses TRBV3-1 with TRBJ1-1; 10 positions match TRBD1. This receptor was taken from a woman aged 50 to 60 with Graves' ophthalmopathy. Sequenced material: blood. CDR3 coding DNA: TGTGCCAGCAGCCTTAGACAGGGGGCCGAAGCTTTCTTT. Protein sequence: CASSLRQGAEAFF. Filled out from reference TRBV3-1 and TRBJ1-1, the complete variable domain reads DTAVSQTPKYLVTQMGNDKSIKCEQNLGHDTMYWYKQDSKKFLKIMFSYNNKELIINETVPNRFSPKSPDKAHLNLHINSLELGDSAVYFCASSLRQGAEAFFGQGTRLTVV.